The subject of this entry is one T cell receptor (beta chain). Losses at the gene ends were 4 bases for V and 4 bases for J; bases not matched to a gene: 1. The length of the CDR3 is 13 residues. Germline lookup yields CDR1 LNHDA and CDR2 SQIVND (reference sequence). The data stem from a study of blood T cell repertoires in COVID-19. Whole-study context: There were acute and convalescent COVID-19 samples, and they came from the United States, Italy and Spain.

Generated by immunoSEQ multiplex PCR, the TCRdb table keeps only in-frame clones and is missing some. This sample has around 300,000 clones, with around 87% found just once. The TCR comes from a woman in her thirties who had recovered from COVID-19. The chain recombines TRBV19 with TRBJ2-3, with 8 bases identical to TRBD2. The sequenced sample was peripheral blood. The CDR3 here is CASSTGGADTQYF. As DNA, the CDR3 is TGTGCCAGTAGTACCGGGGGGGCAGATACGCAGTATTTT.